A single sample gave rise to the 12 T cell receptor beta chains below, sequenced in a study of human T cells and chemical hapten exposure. MiXCR, run by TCRdb on the RACE reads, gives a single entry per CDR3 protein. This table holds more than 150,000 distinct CDR3 sequences, around 25% found once. Time point denoted: patch test 3, about 24 weeks after DPC sensitization. Treatment of the sample: therapeutic diphenylcyclopropenone sensitization with weekly scalp DPC. The sample in question was whole blood, obtained in connection with sensitization to the hapten diphenylcyclopropenone (DPC). The receptor set was obtained from a woman aged 40 to 55 with alopecia areata. Some clones in this sample may be carry-over from other donors' samples.

This clonotype was found a few times. The rearrangement joins TRBV14 to TRBJ1-1; tentative D call: TRBD1 (5 bases). CDR1 is SGHDN and CDR2 is FVKESK in the germline V gene. Trimming cost V 1 base and J 4 bases, with 7 bases left between them. The CDR3 runs to 13 residues. This CDR3 reads CASSQVRGTEAFF. CDR3 in DNA: TGTGCCAGCAGCCAAGTAAGGGGCACTGAAGCTTTCTTT.

This clonotype was observed a few times. This CDR3 is CASSYREGYSYEQYF. CDR3 DNA sequence: TGTGCCAGCAGCTACCGAGAAGGCTATTCCTACGAGCAGTACTTC. The chain combines TRBV7-2 with TRBJ2-7; D not certain. V was clipped by 4 bases and J by 1 base, with 14 bases between them. The CDR3 consists of 15 residues. CDR1 and CDR2 from the germline V gene are SGHTA and FQGNSA.

The rearrangement joins TRBV5-1 to TRBJ2-7; TRBD2 matches at 11 bases. The V gene end was trimmed by 3 bases and the J gene end by 4 bases; junction bases not matched to a gene: 6. The CDR3 is 15 residues long. Per the germline V gene, CDR1 is SGHRS and CDR2 is YFSETQ. CDR3: CASSSGLAGIYEQYF. The CDR3 DNA sequence: TGCGCCAGCAGCTCAGGACTAGCGGGCATTTACGAGCAGTACTTC.

V and J are TRBV6-4 and TRBJ1-5, with D unresolved. Trimming removed 4 bases at V and 3 bases at J, with 7 bases between. Germline V lookup: CDR1 MRHNA, CDR2 SNTAGT. There are 13 residues in the CDR3. The CDR3, as DNA: TGTGCCAGCAGTGGGGGAGACAATCAGCCCCAGCATTTT. This gives the protein CASSGGDNQPQHF.

In this sample, this clonotype turned up a few times. The rearrangement uses TRBV27 and TRBJ2-5, with D tentatively TRBD1 or TRBD2 (5 bases each). V shed 0 bases and J shed 5 bases, with 22 bases lying between them. This CDR3 contains 18 residues. Germline CDR1 is MNHEY and CDR2 is SMNVEV (reference sequence). The CDR3 loop reads CASSLSSAGALAGETQYF. The DNA for the CDR3 is TGTGCCAGCAGTTTATCGTCAGCCGGGGCGCTCGCAGGGGAGACCCAGTACTTC.

The chain is built from TRBV6-2 or TRBV6-3 and TRBJ2-5; 7 positions match TRBD1. V was clipped by 0 bases and J by 5 bases; unmatched bases: 12. Looked up from germline, CDR1 is MNHEY and CDR2 is SVGEGT. This CDR3 region has 17 residues. DNA of the CDR3: TGTGCCAGCAGTTACTCGTTTACAGGGGTCACTCGGGAGACCCAGTACTTC. Encoded protein: CASSYSFTGVTRETQYF.

This clonotype has a handful of counts. V usage is TRBV3-1 and J usage is TRBJ2-5, with TRBD2 identical over 10 bases. Trimming removed 3 bases from V and 3 bases from J; junction bases left unmatched: 1. Germline lookup yields CDR1 LGHDT and CDR2 YNNKEL (reference sequence). CDR3 length equals 14 residues. The CDR3 DNA sequence: TGTGCCAGCAGCCACCTAGCGGGAGAAGAGACCCAGTACTTC. This translates into CASSHLAGEETQYF.

This sequence joins TRBV20-1 and TRBJ2-5; 8 bases align to TRBD2. The CDR3 consists of 15 residues. J gave up 5 bases and V 3 bases, and 11 bases lay outside the gene matches. Germline values: CDR1 DFQATT, CDR2 SNEGSKA (reference sequence). CDR3 coding DNA: TGCAGTGCTAGCCCGGCGGGAGGAGTTCAGGAGACCCAGTACTTC. Protein product: CSASPAGGVQETQYF.

This clonotype has just a few counts. The V and J genes are TRBV20-1 and TRBJ2-1, with 8 bases aligning to TRBD2. Trimming took 5 bases from V and 4 from J; bases not matched to a gene: 7. Germline V gives CDR1 DFQATT, CDR2 SNEGSKA (reference sequence). This CDR3 contains 14 residues. CDR3 sequence (DNA): TGCAGTGCTGCGGGAGGCGGTATATACAATGAGCAGTTCTTC. Translation: CSAAGGGIYNEQFF.

CDR3 amino acids: CAWSRAGGHQPQHF. CDR3 coding DNA: TGTGCCTGGAGTAGAGCTGGAGGGCATCAGCCCCAGCATTTT. The chain carries TRBV30 and TRBJ1-5; D uncertain. Looked up from germline, CDR1 is GTSNPN and CDR2 is SVGIG (reference sequence). Trimming left V 2 bases short and J 5 bases short, with 13 bases between. This CDR3 has 14 amino acids.

This clonotype has only a few counts. This rearrangement joins TRBV4-3 to TRBJ2-3; D is ambiguous. Trimming left V 11 bases short and J 3 bases short, with 21 bases between. The germline gives CDR1 LGHNA, CDR2 YSLEER. This CDR3 comprises 15 residues. The DNA of the CDR3 is TGCGCCCCGCAAGGTGGCTCGCTCATAACAGATACGCAGTATTTT. Translation: CAPQGGSLITDTQYF.

This chain connects TRBV7-2 to TRBJ2-3, with D possibly matching TRBD1 (5 bases). Germline-derived CDR1 and CDR2 are SGHTA and FQGNSA. The CDR3 spans 13 residues. V shed 1 base and J shed 4 bases, with 6 bases lying between them. CDR3 coding DNA: TGTGCCAGCAGCTTAGAGGGGCCAGATACGCAGTATTTT. Amino acids: CASSLEGPDTQYF.